This T cell receptor (beta chain) was sequenced during a study of T cells in Graves' hyperthyroidism and ophthalmopathy. Study-level points and caveats: The model forecast ophthalmopathy, anticipating it by a median approximately 6.1 months before onset. Most thyroid clonotypes that were expanded above 0.001 also turned up in blood.

The TCR beta CDR3 regions underwent amplification using RNA transcripts as the source. A first-round RT-PCR of the TCR CDR3 used the HTBI primer set. TCRdb re-derived calls from the multiplex PCR reads in MiXCR, one entry per CDR3 protein. The sample has about 380,000 distinct CDR3 sequences; around 13% are singletons. To note about this clonotype: Its antigen is unidentified.

The study left out patients who had uncontrolled infection, other autoimmune disease, pregnancy or lactation. This CDR3 contains 15 residues. CDR1 is SGHNT and CDR2 is YYREEE in the germline V gene (reference sequence). The germline V and J ends were trimmed by 4 bases and 2 bases, with 13 bases remaining between them. The rearrangement uses TRBV5-4 and TRBJ2-1; D perhaps matches TRBD1 (5 bases). Sequencing was carried out using blood. The sequence derives from an older woman with Graves' hyperthyroidism. CDR3 DNA: TGTGCCAGCAGCCAAAGAACAGGAGCCTACAATGAGCAGTTCTTC. It specifies CASSQRTGAYNEQFF.